This T cell receptor beta chain stems from a study of cytomegalovirus exposure and HLA in healthy donors. Background on the study: The Caucasian-associated ancestry cluster held around four fifths of 398 genotyped donors. Overall study results and limits: Roughly even sequencing depth across donors was the assumption behind the presence/absence analyses. Researchers catalogued roughly 170 TCR beta chains as cytomegalovirus-associated.

J lost 8 bases, V lost 6 bases, and 5 bases had no gene match. In germline, CDR1 is SEHNR, CDR2 FQNEAQ (reference sequence). This CDR3 is 13 amino acids long. Comments on this clone: Its antigen remains unknown.

PCR primers comprised 60 Vbeta and 13 Jbeta primers. Assay used: immunoSEQ multiplex PCR; TCRdb lists only in-frame clones, some missing. This sample has some 250,000 clones, with roughly 82% found just once. The TCR comes from a woman between 40 and 50 years old in good health and CMV-seropositive. The sequencing input was PBMCs. The chain is built from TRBV7-9 and TRBJ1-2; 11 positions match TRBD1. CDR3 residues: CASSPRTGGGYTF. The CDR3 nucleotides read TGTGCCAGCAGTCCCCGGACAGGGGGCGGCTACACCTTC.